Sequencing of this T cell receptor beta chain was carried out in a study of blood T cell repertoires in COVID-19. Study in general: The United States, Italy and Spain provided the acute and convalescent COVID-19 samples. The analysed material was cDNA or gDNA that came from T cells, B-cell-depleted T cells, or PBMCs.

This clone is a singleton in its sample. In the study's own analysis: Reference gene primer amplification gave estimated nucleated cell counts. TCRdb's table, derived via immunoSEQ multiplex PCR, lists solely in-frame clones and lacks some. That table supplies the V and J calls and clone size; D and trimming were determined from the DNA. The table has around 86,000 clones, around 87% seen once. CDR3 length: 14 residues. V lost 8 bases to trimming and J lost 5 bases; unmatched junction nucleotides: 8. Germline V CDR1 and CDR2: MNHEY, SVGAGI. The chain links TRBV6-5 to TRBJ2-3, with 9 bases matching TRBD2. The sequence came from a human donor with acute or convalescent COVID-19. The donor label of this sample is uncertain. Sequenced: peripheral blood. CDR3 in amino acids: CASWGAGGLDTQYF. For the CDR3, the DNA is TGTGCCAGCTGGGGAGCGGGGGGCTTAGATACGCAGTATTTT.